The T cell receptor beta chain under discussion was sequenced for a study of identical twins. This clonotype was counted between two and nine times. TCRdb re-called the 5' RACE reads through MiXCR, storing one row per CDR3 protein. Here the sample spans 600,000 to 850,000 distinct CDR3 sequences, 18% being singletons. V lost 2 bases and J 3 bases, leaving 11 bases between the germline ends. CDR1 SQVTM and CDR2 ANQGSEA come from the germline V gene. The CDR3 totals 14 residues. These same records also appear under a second study, on T cells expressing NK-cell markers.

The sample consisted of PBMCs. The chain recombines TRBV29-1 with TRBJ2-1, with D tentatively TRBD2 (6 bases). This receptor was obtained from a woman in her late teens or twenties in good health. The CDR3 DNA reads as TGCAGCGTTGAATCTAGCGAGCTCTACAATGAGCAGTTCTTC. Protein product: CSVESSELYNEQFF.